This T cell receptor (beta chain) was observed in a study of early T cells in non-severe SARS-CoV-2 infection. The TCR library protocol was used to attach unique molecular identifiers. These identifiers were attached to individual cDNA molecules. TCRdb re-derived calls from the 5' RACE reads in MiXCR, one entry per CDR3 protein. Of roughly 70,000 distinct CDR3 sequences in the sample, less than 15% were seen once. This CDR3 has 13 amino acids. Germline lookup yields CDR1 MNHEY and CDR2 SVGEGT. V was cut by 5 bases and J by 6 bases, with 14 bases left in between. The sample taken for sequencing was whole blood. This chain links TRBV6-2 or TRBV6-3 with TRBJ2-7; a possible D gene is TRBD2 (6 bases). The receptor's source is an adult who was a healthcare worker with PCR-confirmed SARS-CoV-2 infection or an uninfected control (not recorded which). The CDR3 coding sequence is TGTGCCAGCAGTCTGGGGGGAAGGGTCGAGCAGTACTTC. It codes for CASSLGGRVEQYF.